This TCR beta chain stems from a study of cytomegalovirus exposure and HLA in healthy donors. Whole-study context: A previous analysis identified 117 million unique TCR beta sequences derived from roughly 190 million T cells.

With 7 bases clipped from V and 5 bases from J, the junction kept 6 bases outside the gene matches. Looked up from germline, CDR1 is MDHEN and CDR2 is SYDVKM. This CDR3 is 14 amino acids long. Overall study results and limits: The analysis excluded some indistinguishable V segments, including TRBV6-2 and TRBV6-3.

With regard to this clone: Antigen specificity is unknown.

The donors gave bone marrow, and they were healthy. 60 Vbeta and 13 Jbeta primers were used in PCR. Clones were read by immunoSEQ multiplex PCR, and TCRdb kept only the in-frame ones, dropping some. This table has some 95,000 clones, less than 80% appearing once. The genes are TRBV28 and TRBJ2-1; 9 bases agree with TRBD2. Sample: PBMCs. The clonotype was recovered from a man aged 25-45 years in good health and CMV-seronegative. The CDR3 spells CASNGLAPNNEQFF. CDR3 DNA: TGTGCCAGCAATGGACTAGCGCCAAACAATGAGCAGTTCTTC.